This TCR beta chain was recovered during a study of blood T cell repertoires in COVID-19. In its sample, this clone was seen once. In the authors' methods: Amplification from reference gene primers served as the basis for estimated nucleated cell counts. Sequenced by immunoSEQ multiplex PCR; TCRdb stores in-frame clones only, minus some. V and J calls plus clone size are reproduced from that table; the DNA served to infer D and trimming. The sample lists more than 65,000 clones; 70% to 90% were seen once. With 8 bases removed from V and 4 bases from J, the gap between germline ends came to 14 bases. This CDR3 comprises 14 residues. From germline, CDR1 is SNHLY and CDR2 FYNNEI.

Material for sequencing was peripheral blood. The chain combines TRBV2 with TRBJ2-2; D gene uncertain. The clonotype originates from a man aged 45-65 years with acute or convalescent COVID-19. The CDR3 is CASGWSVGTGELFF. The DNA for the CDR3 is TGTGCCAGCGGTTGGTCGGTTGGCACCGGGGAGCTGTTTTTT.